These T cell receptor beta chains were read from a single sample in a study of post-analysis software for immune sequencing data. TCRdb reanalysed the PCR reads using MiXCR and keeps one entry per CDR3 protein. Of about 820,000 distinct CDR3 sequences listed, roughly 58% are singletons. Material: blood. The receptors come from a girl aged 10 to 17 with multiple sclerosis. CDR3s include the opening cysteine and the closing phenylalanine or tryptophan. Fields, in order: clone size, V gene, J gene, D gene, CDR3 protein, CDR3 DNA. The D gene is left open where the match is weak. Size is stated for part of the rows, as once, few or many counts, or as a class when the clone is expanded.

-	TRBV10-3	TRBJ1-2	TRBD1	CAIRTEQGAFDGYTF	TGTGCCATCAGGACGGAACAGGGGGCTTTCGATGGCTACACCTTC
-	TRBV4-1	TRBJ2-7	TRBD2	CASSQGVSGGAYEQYF	TGCGCCAGCAGCCAAGGGGTAAGCGGGGGAGCCTACGAGCAGTACTTC
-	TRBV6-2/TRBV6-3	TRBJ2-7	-	CASASSWGQRNPYEQYF	TGTGCCAGCGCCAGCAGCTGGGGACAAAGAAACCCCTACGAGCAGTACTTC
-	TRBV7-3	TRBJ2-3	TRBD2	CASSLMSGRGTDTQYF	TGTGCCAGCAGCCTAATGAGCGGGAGGGGCACAGATACGCAGTATTTT
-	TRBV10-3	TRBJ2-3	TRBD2	CAISGTHRTSGSLTDTQYF	TGTGCCATCAGCGGAACGCATAGGACTAGCGGGAGTCTGACAGATACGCAGTATTTT
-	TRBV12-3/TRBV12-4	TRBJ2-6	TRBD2	CASSLASGLASGANVLTF	TGTGCCAGCAGTTTGGCTAGCGGGTTAGCCTCTGGGGCCAACGTCCTGACTTTC
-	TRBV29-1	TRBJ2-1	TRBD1	CSVAGDRVLREQFF	TGCAGCGTTGCCGGGGACAGGGTCCTCCGAGAGCAGTTCTTC
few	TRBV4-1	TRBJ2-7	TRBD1	CASSPIQGAPYEQYF	TGCGCCAGCAGCCCAATACAGGGGGCACCCTACGAGCAGTACTTC
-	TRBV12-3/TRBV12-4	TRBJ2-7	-	CASRPQGFVEQYF	TGTGCCAGCAGGCCCCAGGGATTCGTCGAGCAGTACTTC
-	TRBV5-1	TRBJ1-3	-	CASRPDMPGRNTIYF	TGCGCCAGCAGGCCCGACATGCCCGGGAGAAACACCATATATTTT
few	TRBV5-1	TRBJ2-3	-	CASSLGSTPGDTQYF	TGCGCCAGCAGCTTGGGGAGCACCCCCGGAGATACGCAGTATTTT
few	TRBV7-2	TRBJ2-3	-	CASSLYLPVDTQYF	TGTGCCAGCAGCTTATATCTACCGGTCGATACGCAGTATTTT
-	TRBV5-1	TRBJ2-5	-	CASRQRGLTGGSETQYF	TGCGCCAGCAGGCAACGAGGCTTAACGGGGGGCTCAGAGACCCAGTACTTC
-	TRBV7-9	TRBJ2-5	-	CASSLEEAGWETQYF	TGTGCCAGCAGCTTGGAAGAGGCCGGGTGGGAGACCCAGTACTTC
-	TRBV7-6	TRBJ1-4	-	CASSLATGIGEKLFF	TGTGCCAGCAGCTTAGCGACGGGCATAGGTGAAAAACTGTTTTTT
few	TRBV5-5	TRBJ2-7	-	CASSVRPGYEQYF	TGTGCCAGCAGCGTCCGCCCAGGGTACGAGCAGTACTTC
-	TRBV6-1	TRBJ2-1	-	CAAGRAGTYNEQFF	TGTGCCGCGGGCAGGGCAGGAACTTACAATGAGCAGTTCTTC
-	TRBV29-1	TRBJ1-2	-	CSVEVDGNYGYTF	TGCAGCGTTGAGGTGGACGGGAACTATGGCTACACCTTC
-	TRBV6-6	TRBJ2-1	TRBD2	CASSGTSVGEQFF	TGTGCCAGCAGCGGGACTAGCGTTGGTGAGCAGTTCTTC
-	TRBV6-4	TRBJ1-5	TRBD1	CASSTVGGENQPQHF	TGTGCCAGCAGTACTGTAGGGGGCGAGAATCAGCCCCAGCATTTT
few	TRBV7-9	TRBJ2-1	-	CASSPTDNEQFF	TGTGCCAGCAGCCCCACAGACAATGAGCAGTTCTTC
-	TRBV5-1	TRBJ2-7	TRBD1	CASSSWASRDRPLHLEQYF	TGCGCCAGCAGCTCATGGGCCTCCAGGGACAGACCTCTACATCTCGAGCAGTACTTC
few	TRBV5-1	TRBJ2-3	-	CASSLGHYTDTQYF	TGCGCCAGCAGCTTGGGGCATTACACAGATACGCAGTATTTT
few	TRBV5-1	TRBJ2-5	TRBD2	CASSIGTIILQETQYF	TGCGCCAGCAGCATTGGGACTATCATCTTGCAAGAGACCCAGTACTTC
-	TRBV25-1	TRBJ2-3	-	CASSEGTSSSTDTQYF	TGTGCCAGCAGTGAAGGGACCAGCAGTAGCACAGATACGCAGTATTTT
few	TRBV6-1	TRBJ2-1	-	CASSDAASPIHNEQFF	TGTGCCAGCAGTGATGCGGCGAGTCCCATCCACAATGAGCAGTTCTTC
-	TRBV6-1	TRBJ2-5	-	CASGEATRGRRETQYF	TGTGCCAGCGGCGAGGCTACGAGAGGCAGAAGGGAGACCCAGTACTTC
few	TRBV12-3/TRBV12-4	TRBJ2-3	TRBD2	CASRLAGDTDTQYF	TGTGCCAGCAGACTAGCGGGGGACACAGATACGCAGTATTTT
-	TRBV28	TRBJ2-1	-	CASGGLGEAYNERQFF	TGTGCCAGTGGGGGGTTGGGGGAGGCCTACAATGAGCGGCAGTTCTTC
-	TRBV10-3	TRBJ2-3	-	CAITTGQPTDTQYF	TGTGCCATCACTACTGGACAGCCCACAGATACGCAGTATTTT
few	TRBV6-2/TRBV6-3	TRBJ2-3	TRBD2	CASSTSSGRDTQYF	TGTGCCAGCAGTACCTCTAGCGGGAGGGATACGCAGTATTTT
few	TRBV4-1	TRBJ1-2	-	CASSQGGLGINYGYTF	TGCGCCAGCAGCCAAGGAGGGCTCGGTATCAACTATGGCTACACCTTC
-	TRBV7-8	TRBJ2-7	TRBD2	CASSSQSTSGNYEQYF	TGTGCCAGCAGCTCCCAGTCCACTAGCGGGAACTACGAGCAGTACTTC
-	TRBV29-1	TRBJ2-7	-	CSVVRDGSSYEQYF	TGCAGCGTCGTCCGGGACGGGAGCTCCTACGAGCAGTACTTC
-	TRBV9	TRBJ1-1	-	CASSATGTPTGTEAFF	TGTGCCAGCAGCGCAACCGGGACTCCAACGGGGACTGAAGCTTTCTTT
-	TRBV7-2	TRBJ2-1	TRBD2	CASSSIAGEWYNEQFF	TGTGCCAGCAGTTCTATAGCGGGGGAGTGGTACAATGAGCAGTTCTTC
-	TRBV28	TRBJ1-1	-	CASSSPSGILNTEAFF	TGTGCCAGCAGTTCCCCGTCGGGGATCCTGAACACTGAAGCTTTCTTT
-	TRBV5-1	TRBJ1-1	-	CASSLSPLGPGTEAFF	TGCGCCAGCAGCTTGTCCCCTTTGGGGCCTGGGACTGAAGCTTTCTTT
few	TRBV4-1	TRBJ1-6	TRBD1	CASSLEPRTGDSPLHF	TGCGCCAGCAGCTTAGAGCCCCGGACAGGGGACTCACCCCTCCACTTT
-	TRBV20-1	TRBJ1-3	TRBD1	CSASTGDSGNTIYF	TGCAGTGCATCAACAGGGGACTCTGGAAACACCATATATTTT
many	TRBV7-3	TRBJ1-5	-	CASSFTGNSNQPQHF	TGTGCCAGCAGCTTTACGGGTAATAGCAATCAGCCCCAGCATTTT
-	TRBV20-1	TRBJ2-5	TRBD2	CSAPRLANSQETQYF	TGCAGTGCTCCACGACTAGCGAATAGTCAAGAGACCCAGTACTTC
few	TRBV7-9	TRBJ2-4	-	CASSLGVRTNIQYF	TGTGCCAGCAGCTTAGGGGTGAGGACGAACATTCAGTACTTC
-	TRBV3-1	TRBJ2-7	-	CASSPRLIGEQYF	TGTGCCAGCAGCCCGCGTCTGATTGGCGAGCAGTACTTC
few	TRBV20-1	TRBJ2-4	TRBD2	CSARIERETKNIQYF	TGCAGTGCTAGAATCGAGCGGGAGACCAAAAACATTCAGTACTTC
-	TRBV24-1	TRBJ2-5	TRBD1	CATSDQGQPFGQETQYF	TGTGCCACCAGTGACCAGGGACAGCCGTTCGGCCAAGAGACCCAGTACTTC
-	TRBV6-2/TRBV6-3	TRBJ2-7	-	CASRRLNYEQYF	TGTGCCAGCAGACGTCTGAACTACGAGCAGTACTTC
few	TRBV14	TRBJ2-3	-	CASSQDLRRRTDTQYF	TGTGCCAGCAGCCAAGATCTCAGACGTCGGACAGATACGCAGTATTTT